This T cell receptor beta chain derives from a study of regulatory T cells in long-lasting Graves disease. Looking at the study overall: Antithyroid drug use was under 3 months in newly diagnosed Graves' patients.

Both iRepertoire HTBI primers and Arm-PCR of CDR3 regions were used to build the TCR beta libraries. TCRdb processed the multiplex PCR reads anew with MiXCR; each CDR3 protein has one entry. In the table there are roughly 360,000 distinct CDR3 sequences, approximately 12% of which are singletons. This sample's time point: newly diagnosed GD, antithyroid drugs for less than 3 months. Researchers made the TCR library from RNA that was extracted from PBMCs. This clonotype was seen more than once but under ten times. This same sample was also taken into another study, of T cells in Graves' hyperthyroidism and ophthalmopathy. That paper adds: HTBI primers were employed in a first-round RT-PCR of the TCR CDR3.

The sequence was obtained from a woman in her late teens or twenties with Graves disease. Source: peripheral blood mononuclear cells (PBMCs), taken at new diagnosis, from a patient treated with antithyroid drugs.

The CDR3 DNA reads TGTGCCAGCAGCTTAGGGGAGCCCGGAAACACCATATATTTT. Protein product: CASSLGEPGNTIYF. The chain recombines TRBV7-9 with TRBJ1-3; D call uncertain. The CDR3 contains 14 residues. Germline V gene data show CDR1 as SEHNR and CDR2 as FQNEAQ (reference sequence). V lost 1 base and J 4 bases, leaving 8 bases between the germline ends.